This TCR beta chain was retrieved from a study of long-term antiretroviral therapy in people with HIV (dated by TCRdb to the early 2020s). With regard to the full study: The earliest samples were collected approximately a decade before the 2015 WHO recommendation for immediate ART, a period when ART was typically delayed until CD4 counts fell. Among the 30 or so participants with HIV, eleven were female. The cohort contributed over 150 cryopreserved PBMC samples from about 33 adults with confirmed HIV infection, collected serially over a mean of approximately six years (range 1-12). A retrospective serial study tested whether changes in peripheral blood TRB repertoire composition and diversity were associated with ART initiation and durable HIV suppression. No cross-contamination during QIAcube processing was shown when test extractions of a monoclonal T-cell line were performed alongside around 30 polyclonal samples. Broad study findings and their caveats: Inferences about post-ART repertoire changes were limited because no data were available on ART adherence, viral resistance or therapy changes. The repertoire was dominated across all time points by expanded TRB clones identified before ART initiation, although this dominance was seen to fluctuate and to decrease in many PLHIV after ART. Since PBMC availability was limited, sequencing covered only the TCR beta chain, with no alpha chain pairing. Unsorted PBMC were profiled instead of sorted CD4+ and CD8+ T cells because pre-ART samples had limited cell numbers. Compared with controls, HIV repertoires had narrower CDR3 length ranges, and the network structure pointed to an antigen-experienced repertoire that shifted only slightly toward naive after ART. The samples span the years 2004 to 2017, and the ART regimens used at that time may not be as effective as current regimens. Starting ART was linked to a significant rise in TRB diversity, yet even after long-term ART the diversity remained significantly lower than in transplant donor controls.

Worth noting for this clone: This clone's antigen is unknown. The sample holds no much larger clone one base away, and base qualities are not on file.

Participants were included only if at least one PBMC sample before ART initiation and at least two post-ART samples were available. Treatment was received in the United States of America by all participants with HIV. Before DNA extraction, cryopreserved samples of about 0.95-11 million PBMC were thawed and then washed. At the time of the earliest PBMC sample, participants with HIV were aged between roughly 23 and 60 years. Each participant contributed PBMC samples from 1-4 timepoints before ART initiation and 2-8 timepoints after ART initiation, with a median of 7 samples. For every participant, serial HIV viral load, CD4+ T-cell count, ART history and demographic data were obtained. Genomic DNA was extracted from unsorted PBMC with a Qiagen kit on a QIAcube, processed in batches of 12 samples. The immunoSEQ hsTCRB v3.0 assay was used at survey level resolution for TRB variable region sequencing. The target sequencing depth for TRB was about 40,000-55,000 T-cell genomes per sample. Pooled TRB libraries were sequenced on an Illumina MiSeq with a v3 150-cycle kit. Turning to the authors' computational methods: Analysis of repertoires was carried out in R inside a reproducible Nextflow workflow spanning QC, data transformation and analysis. LymphoSeq2, an R package for exploring AIRR-Seq data, was used to implement the custom analyses. After excluding several samples that yielded fewer than 5000 total TRB sequences, some 190 HIV repertoires remained for analysis. Among the roughly 190 retained HIV repertoires, roughly 60 were collected before ART initiation and around 130 were collected after ART initiation. Repertoires were downsampled to 5000 TRB nucleotide sequences, and summary statistics were averaged over 100 downsampling iterations. TRB sequences were retained for analysis only if CDR3 regions of at least seven amino acids were present. Diversity was measured with a Shannon entropy-derived clonality score and the Gini coefficient. In the repertoire networks, any two of the top 5000 CDR3 amino acid sequences were linked whenever the two sequences differed by an edit distance of one. For TRB CDR3 amino acid sequences, antigen specificity groups and MHC restriction were predicted with GLIPH2. Known CMV, EBV, HIV or tissue antigen associations were flagged by matching CDR3 amino acid sequences against VDJdb and McPAS-TCR. Pre-ART, post-ART and control groups were compared with Wilcoxon signed-rank tests and Holm-Bonferroni correction. Held by TCRdb, this immuneACCESS table contains in-frame sequences only and omits some clones. Under half of the omission traces to an unresolved V gene where checked; the cause of the rest is unknown. D and trimming come from the DNA, and the V and J calls and clone size come from that table. The sample records some 47,000 clones, nearly 95% of which are singletons. The ten largest clones represent about 2.5% of the sample.

V loses 1 base of germline sequence and J loses 10 bases, and the interval between the two ends is 14 bases. There are 15 amino acids in the CDR3, from cysteine to phenylalanine inclusive. The read is trimmed to its CDR3 DNA, 45 bases read in frame from base 1. In the germline V gene, CDR1 corresponds to MGHDK and CDR2 to SYGVNS. Recombination linked TRBV25-1 to TRBJ1-6; a tentative D match to TRBD1 spans 5 bases. The receptor's source is a woman in her 50s with HIV. The material sequenced was unsorted PBMCs, taken 3.7 years after starting antiretroviral therapy. The nucleotide sequence is given as TGTGCCAGCAGTGAATCCCGCCAGGGTGGATCACCCCTCCACTTT. Translated, this is CASSESRQGGSPLHF.